Given below is one T cell receptor beta chain in context. Antigen unknown. The entry originates in a study of vaccination and CD4 T cells after COVID-19. Whole-study context: Cells received overlapping spike peptides from SARS-CoV-2, HCoV-NL63, HCoV-OC43 and HCoV-229E as stimulation.

Treatment indicated: roughly 10-day PBMC culture with coronavirus spike peptide pools or control peptides (ViraFEST assay). When 10 to 11 days of culture had elapsed, CD4+ T cells were isolated by negative selection. Trimming shortened V by 4 bases and J by 4 bases, and 11 bases separated the two germline ends. Germline CDR1 SEHNR, CDR2 FQNEAQ (reference sequence). The CDR3 spans 13 residues. With the Oncomine TCR Beta short-read assay, DNA from cultured CD4+ T cells was sequenced. TCRdb recomputed calls from the PCR reads with MiXCR, one row per CDR3 protein. The sample has over 12,000 distinct CDR3 sequences; over 50% are singletons.

Sequencing was done on a sample of CD4+ T cells from blood, cultured in vitro. The J gene is TRBJ2-7, the V gene TRBV7-9, with D unclear. The TCR was taken from a human donor who had recovered from COVID-19. The CDR3 coding sequence is TGTGCCAGCAGCTACGAATCGGTTTACGAGCAGTACTTC. Its translation: CASSYESVYEQYF.